Below are 30 T cell receptor beta chains sequenced from a single sample in a study of blood T cell repertoires in COVID-19. TCRdb's copy holds only in-frame clones and misses some; the assay was immunoSEQ multiplex PCR. The table includes some 150,000 clones, about 79% detected once. The sequencing sample was made of PBMCs or T cells enriched from blood (not recorded which). The origin of the receptors is a woman between 45 and 65 years old who had recovered from COVID-19.

This sequence joins TRBV28 and TRBJ2-2; TRBD1 is a possible D gene (5 bases). The germline gives CDR1 MDHEN, CDR2 SYDVKM. V lost 2 bases to trimming and J lost 0 bases, with 7 bases between them. The CDR3 totals 15 residues. The CDR3 nucleotides read TGTGCCAGCAGTTTAGACAGCCCGAACACCGGGGAGCTGTTTTTT. As protein: CASSLDSPNTGELFF.

A note on this clone: A read error may account for a junction end that differs from germline. The J gene is TRBJ1-2, the V gene TRBV6-5; 7 bases align to TRBD1. The CDR3 runs to 11 residues. Per the germline V gene, CDR1 is MNHEY and CDR2 is SVGAGI. The chain's CDR3 is CRRGQEYGYTF. The CDR3 DNA reads TGCCGAAGGGGGCAGGAGTATGGCTACACCTTC.

The genes are TRBV29-1 and TRBJ2-2; no definite D call. Germline lookup yields CDR1 SQVTM and CDR2 ANQGSEA. V was trimmed by 6 bases and J by 1 base, leaving 6 bases between them. The CDR3 is made up of 12 amino acids. This CDR3 is CSVPGNTGELFF. CDR3 nucleotides: TGCAGCGTACCAGGGAACACCGGGGAGCTGTTTTTT.

This chain joins TRBV5-1 and TRBJ1-2; 9 positions match TRBD1. V dropped 3 bases and J dropped 4; count of bases not matched to a gene: 7. CDR3 length: 15 amino acids. Looked up from germline, CDR1 is SGHRS and CDR2 is YFSETQ. CDR3 in amino acids: CASSSRPQGAYGYTF. The CDR3 region has the DNA TGCGCCAGCAGCTCCAGGCCACAGGGGGCCTATGGCTACACCTTC.

This chain connects TRBV10-3 to TRBJ2-2; 9 nucleotides align to TRBD1. Germline V CDR1 and CDR2: ENHRY, SYGVKD. The V gene end was trimmed by 11 bases and the J gene end by 6 bases; junction bases not matched to a gene: 10. CDR3 size: 14 residues. CDR3 region: CASTQGAQPGELFF. CDR3 in DNA: TGTGCCTCGACACAGGGGGCGCAGCCCGGGGAGCTGTTTTTT.

This clone was counted once. The chain joins TRBV9 to TRBJ1-5; possible D gene TRBD1, 5 bases. This CDR3 is 19 amino acids long. The V gene lost 3 bases and the J gene lost 1 base, with 23 bases spanning the gap. Germline V gene sequence: CDR1 SGDLS, CDR2 YYNGEE. The CDR3 DNA is TGTGCCAGCAGCGCTATACAGGTCCTACTTAAGAGGAGCAATCAGCCCCAGCATTTT. Translation: CASSAIQVLLKRSNQPQHF.

This sequence joins TRBV3-1 (or the pseudogene TRBV3-2) and TRBJ1-1, with no clear D. The CDR3 is 14 amino acids. V was pared by 0 bases and J by 6 bases, with 11 bases between. Germline CDR1 reads LGHDT; CDR2 reads YNNKEL (reference sequence). This chain's CDR3 is CASSQDLGSAEAFF. Written as DNA, the CDR3 is TGTGCCAGCAGCCAAGATCTCGGGTCTGCTGAAGCTTTCTTT.

The chain recombines TRBV5-6 with TRBJ2-7, with D possibly being TRBD2 (5 bases). The CDR3 runs 14 residues. V shed 6 bases and J shed 0 bases, with 13 bases lying between them. From germline, CDR1 is SGHDT and CDR2 YYEEEE. The DNA for the CDR3 is TGTGCCAGCACCCCGCGGGTCTCCTCCTACGAGCAGTACTTC. Its protein is CASTPRVSSYEQYF.

The chain uses TRBV24-1 and TRBJ2-1; D may be TRBD1 (5 bases). Germline V lookup: CDR1 KGHDR, CDR2 SFDVKD. Deletions cut 2 bases from V and 10 bases from J, with 11 bases between. This CDR3 contains 13 residues. CDR3: CATSDSRTSEQFF. For the CDR3, the DNA is TGTGCCACCAGTGATTCGCGGACATCAGAGCAGTTCTTC.

The count of this clone is one. The chain has TRBV6-5 and TRBJ1-5, with no clear D. Germline CDR1 reads MNHEY; CDR2 reads SVGAGI. Trimming left V 8 bases short and J 1 base short, with 9 bases between. This CDR3 is built from 13 residues. CDR3 bases: TGTGCCAGCGTGGGCTGGAGCAATCAGCCCCAGCATTTT. Translating it yields CASVGWSNQPQHF.

The V and J genes are TRBV9 and TRBJ1-2; D remains unclear. Per the germline V gene, CDR1 is SGDLS and CDR2 is YYNGEE. V was pared by 4 bases and J by 7 bases, with 17 bases between. The CDR3 runs 14 residues. The CDR3 loop is CASSPTGVRGGYTF. The CDR3 nucleotides are TGTGCCAGCAGCCCCACGGGAGTGAGAGGTGGCTACACCTTC. Filled out from reference TRBV9 and TRBJ1-2, the complete variable domain reads DSGVTQTPKHLITATGQRVTLRCSPRSGDLSVYWYQQSLDQGLQFLIQYYNGEERAKGNILERFSAQQFPDLHSELNLSSLELGDSALYFCASSPTGVRGGYTFGSGTRLTVV.

The chain uses TRBV7-8 and TRBJ2-2; a possible D gene is TRBD2 (6 bases). The length of the CDR3 is 17 residues. With 6 bases removed from V and 2 bases from J, the gap between germline ends came to 19 bases. Germline V gene lookup returns CDR1 SGHVS and CDR2 FQNEAQ. Here the CDR3 reads CASRTRALAGNTGELFF. CDR3 DNA sequence: TGTGCCAGCAGAACCCGGGCTCTGGCGGGAAACACCGGGGAGCTGTTTTTT.

J is TRBJ1-2 and V is TRBV19, with 8 bases identical to TRBD1. V was clipped by 9 bases and J by 8 bases; unmatched bases: 8. This CDR3 has 12 residues. Looked up from germline, CDR1 is LNHDA and CDR2 is SQIVND (reference sequence). CDR3 coding DNA: TGTGCCAGCGCTGGACAGGGCCAGGGCTACACCTTC. This translates into CASAGQGQGYTF.

The chain uses TRBV9 and TRBJ1-4, with 7 bases matching TRBD1. Germline loops: CDR1 SGDLS, CDR2 YYNGEE. Trimming removed 1 base from V and 4 bases from J; junction bases left unmatched: 13. The CDR3 consists of 18 residues. The CDR3: CASSVLWVRDRVNEKLFF. CDR3 sequence (DNA): TGTGCCAGCAGCGTATTATGGGTAAGGGACAGAGTTAATGAAAAACTGTTTTTT.

This clone was observed once. The chain carries TRBV4-1 and TRBJ1-2; 9 bases align to TRBD1. The CDR3 has 17 amino acids. Germline V gives CDR1 MGHRA, CDR2 YSYEKL. The ends lost 4 bases at V and 8 bases at J; junction bases unmatched: 17. The CDR3 coding sequence is TGCGCCAGCAGCCGAACCGGGACAGGGATCGGTTTCTTCGGCTACACCTTC. Amino acid sequence: CASSRTGTGIGFFGYTF.

V and J are TRBV2 and TRBJ1-5; D is unresolved. The CDR3 covers 12 residues. V was clipped by 5 bases and J by 2 bases, with 4 bases between them. The germline V gene encodes CDR1 SNHLY and CDR2 FYNNEI. CDR3 in amino acids: CASSSGNQPQHF. CDR3 bases: TGTGCCAGCAGTAGCGGCAATCAGCCCCAGCATTTT.

CDR3 region: CASRDRGRGVSQYF. CDR3 bases: TGTGCCAGCAGGGACAGGGGGCGCGGGGTGAGCCAGTACTTC. The chain couples TRBV11-1 to TRBJ2-5; 11 nucleotides line up with TRBD1. There are 14 residues in the CDR3. Looked up from germline, CDR1 is SGHAT and CDR2 is FQDESV (reference sequence). V lost 6 bases, J lost 10 bases, and 10 bases stayed unmatched. Combining the CDR3 with reference TRBV11-1 and TRBJ2-5 gives the whole variable domain EAEVAQSPRYKITEKSQAVAFWCDPISGHATLYWYRQILGQGPELLVQFQDESVVDDSQLPKDRFSAERLKGVDSTLKIQPAELGDSAMYLCASRDRGRGVSQYFGPGTRLLVL.

CDR3 nucleotides: TGTGCCAGCAGTAGCCGGGACTCCTCCTACGAGCAGTACTTC. Translation: CASSSRDSSYEQYF. V gene TRBV2 combines with J gene TRBJ2-7, with D maybe TRBD2 (6 bases). CDR1 is SNHLY, CDR2 FYNNEI, per germline. This CDR3 contains 14 residues. The V and J ends lost 5 bases and 0 bases respectively, with 11 bases between them.

In this sample, this clone turned up a few times. The chain carries TRBV7-9 and TRBJ1-3; 7 bases agree with TRBD1. The CDR3 runs 16 residues. After removal of 5 bases from V and 0 bases from J, the junction contained 7 bases not matched to a gene. Germline assignment: CDR1 SEHNR and CDR2 FQNEAQ (reference sequence). This CDR3 reads CASSPRQGASGNTIYF. The CDR3 DNA sequence: TGTGCCAGCAGCCCGCGACAGGGAGCCTCTGGAAACACCATATATTTT.

The J gene is TRBJ1-4, the V gene TRBV18; tentative D call: TRBD1 (6 bases). Germline loops: CDR1 KGHSH, CDR2 LQKENI. V was pared by 2 bases and J by 0 bases, with 16 bases between. The CDR3 extends over 18 amino acids. The CDR3 region is CASSPRGQGTATNEKLFF. The CDR3 DNA reads TGTGCCAGCTCACCAAGGGGTCAGGGGACGGCAACTAATGAAAAACTGTTTTTT. Together with reference TRBV18 and TRBJ1-4, the CDR3 gives the full variable domain: NAGVMQNPRHLVRRRGQEARLRCSPMKGHSHVYWYRQLPEEGLKFMVYLQKENIIDESGMPKERFSAEFPKEGPSILRIQQVVRGDSAAYFCASSPRGQGTATNEKLFFGSGTQLSVL.

The chain carries TRBV7-9 and TRBJ1-1; TRBD1 is a possible D gene (6 bases). The CDR3 consists of 15 residues. V lost 2 bases and J lost 1, with 11 bases in between. From germline, CDR1 is SEHNR and CDR2 FQNEAQ (reference sequence). CDR3 protein: CASSLRAGANTEAFF. The CDR3 nucleotides are TGTGCCAGCAGCTTAAGGGCAGGGGCGAACACTGAAGCTTTCTTT.

The chain is built from TRBV11-2 and TRBJ1-1; D perhaps matches TRBD1 (6 bases). Germline V lookup: CDR1 SGHAT, CDR2 FQNNGV. Trimming pared 5 bases from V and 7 bases from J, leaving 11 bases between. The CDR3 sequence is 12 residues long. The CDR3 reads CASSPTGFEAFF. The CDR3 DNA sequence: TGTGCCAGCAGCCCGACAGGCTTTGAAGCTTTCTTT.

This clone appeared once. The chain employs TRBV27 and TRBJ2-1; 7 bases fit TRBD2. Looked up from germline, CDR1 is MNHEY and CDR2 is SMNVEV (reference sequence). This CDR3 comprises 16 residues. V lost 5 bases to trimming and J lost 0 bases; unmatched junction nucleotides: 7. The CDR3 here is CASSPQLAFSYNEQFF. The CDR3 nucleotides read TGTGCCAGCAGTCCACAACTAGCGTTCTCCTACAATGAGCAGTTCTTC.

This chain links TRBV5-1 with TRBJ1-1, with 7 bases fitting TRBD1. This CDR3 is 16 amino acids long. Unmatched junction bases numbered 5, after V lost 0 bases and J lost 0 bases. Per germline, CDR1 SGHRS and CDR2 YFSETQ. The CDR3: CASSLVGTAVNTEAFF. CDR3 nucleotide sequence: TGCGCCAGCAGCTTGGTGGGGACAGCTGTGAACACTGAAGCTTTCTTT. Full variable domain (missing parts from reference TRBV5-1 and TRBJ1-1): KAGVTQTPRYLIKTRGQQVTLSCSPISGHRSVSWYQQTPGQGLQFLFEYFSETQRNKGNFPGRFSGRQFSNSRSEMNVSTLELGDSALYLCASSLVGTAVNTEAFFGQGTRLTVV.

V and J are TRBV6-5 and TRBJ2-7, with 8 nucleotides matching TRBD1. The germline CDR1 and CDR2 sequences are MNHEY and SVGAGI. Unmatched junction bases numbered 7, after V lost 5 bases and J lost 7 bases. The CDR3 consists of 13 residues. In DNA, the CDR3 is TGTGCCAGCAGTCGGACAGGGTCGGAGGAGCAGTACTTC. This gives the protein CASSRTGSEEQYF.

The chain combines TRBV28 with TRBJ1-1; D remains unclear. V was pared by 8 bases and J by 0 bases, with 16 bases between. The CDR3 has 15 residues. Germline V gives CDR1 MDHEN, CDR2 SYDVKM. CDR3 residues: CASGIGYGMNTEAFF. In DNA form, the CDR3 reads TGTGCCAGCGGAATCGGGTACGGGATGAACACTGAAGCTTTCTTT. Based on the CDR3 plus reference TRBV28 and TRBJ1-1, the full variable domain is DVKVTQSSRYLVKRTGEKVFLECVQDMDHENMFWYRQDPGLGLRLIYFSYDVKMKEKGDIPEGYSVSREKKERFSLILESASTNQTSMYLCASGIGYGMNTEAFFGQGTRLTVV.

The J gene is TRBJ2-7, the V gene TRBV18, with 10 bases that match TRBD1. Germline assignment: CDR1 KGHSH and CDR2 LQKENI. There are 14 residues in the CDR3. V lost 5 bases, J lost 7 bases, and 8 bases stayed unmatched. The CDR3 loop reads CASSERQGAGEQYF. The CDR3 DNA follows: TGTGCCAGCTCAGAACGACAGGGGGCGGGGGAGCAGTACTTC.

This clone was counted only a few times. The gene calls are TRBV19 and TRBJ1-2; tentative D call: TRBD1 (6 bases). The CDR3 is made up of 13 amino acids. Germline values: CDR1 LNHDA, CDR2 SQIVND (reference sequence). V shed 6 bases and J shed 2 bases, with 10 bases lying between them. The DNA for the CDR3 is TGTGCCAGTAGCGGACAGAGAAACTATGGCTACACCTTC. Encoded protein: CASSGQRNYGYTF. Looking up the rest from reference TRBV19 and TRBJ1-2 gives the full variable domain: DGGITQSPKYLFRKEGQNVTLSCEQNLNHDAMYWYRQDPGQGLRLIYYSQIVNDFQKGDIAEGYSVSREKKESFPLTVTSAQKNPTAFYLCASSGQRNYGYTFGSGTRLTVV.

The rearrangement joins TRBV2 to TRBJ2-5, with D perhaps matching TRBD2 (6 bases). Per the germline V gene, CDR1 is SNHLY and CDR2 is FYNNEI. The V and J ends lost 7 bases and 6 bases respectively, with 18 bases between them. The CDR3 length is 14 residues. DNA of the CDR3: TGTGCCAGCAAAGCACAAGAGGGAGGAAAGACCCAGTACTTC. Its translation: CASKAQEGGKTQYF.

The chain links TRBV5-1 to TRBJ1-1; 9 nucleotides align to TRBD1. Germline V CDR1 and CDR2: SGHRS, YFSETQ. Germline trimming cut 4 bases from V and 0 bases from J; bases unmatched to any gene: 10. This CDR3 spans 17 amino acids. CDR3 region: CASSLPGTGPMNTEAFF. The CDR3, as DNA: TGCGCCAGCAGCCTTCCCGGGACAGGGCCTATGAACACTGAAGCTTTCTTT.